This TCR beta chain came from a study of chronic HIV infection and antiretroviral therapy. TCRdb independently ran MiXCR on the 5' RACE reads; one entry per CDR3 protein. There are approximately 47,000 distinct CDR3 sequences in the sample; 15% to 20% occur only once, and roughly 3% lies in the top ten. This clonotype was counted a few times. The TCR originated in an adult who had HIV and had not received antiretroviral therapy, or was an uninfected healthy control (not recorded which). The sequenced sample consisted of peripheral blood.

The CDR3 DNA reads as TGCGCCAGCAGCCCAGTGGCTAGCGGGAGGGCCAGGTTCGAGCAGTACTTC. It specifies CASSPVASGRARFEQYF. The chain has TRBV4-1 and TRBJ2-7; TRBD2 agrees at 12 bases. The CDR3 contains 17 residues. Germline-derived CDR1 and CDR2 are MGHRA and YSYEKL. V dropped 4 bases and J dropped 6; count of bases not matched to a gene: 13.